The 28 T cell receptor beta chains presented below share a single source sample, sequenced in a study of shared clonotypes between healthy human individuals. Here immunoSEQ multiplex PCR was the method, and the copy in TCRdb shows in-frame clones only, minus some. The data show just over 2,000,000 clones, with approximately 95% seen just once and 0.1% to 0.15% held by the top ten. The sequenced sample was naive CD4+ T cells sorted from blood. As to subset: CD45RA+ positively selected. These receptors originate from a man in his late teens or twenties in good health.

The V gene is TRBV10-3, the J gene TRBJ2-2; D uncertain. Between the trimmed V and J ends, which lost 0 bases and 5 bases, there was a span of 13 bases. Germline V gives CDR1 ENHRY, CDR2 SYGVKD. The CDR3 has 16 amino acids. The DNA of the CDR3 is TGTGCCATCAGTGAGTCTCGCGGAGCCGCGACCGGGGAGCTGTTTTTT. It specifies CAISESRGAATGELFF.

The chain employs TRBV27 and TRBJ1-1; 8 bases align to TRBD1. Germline CDR1 reads MNHEY; CDR2 reads SMNVEV (reference sequence). The trim removed 5 bases at V and 7 bases at J, leaving 6 bases unmatched. The CDR3 is 13 residues long. The CDR3 region has the DNA TGTGCCAGCAGTCTCAGGGGGCCGGGTGAAGCTTTCTTT. It is translated as CASSLRGPGEAFF.

The chain links TRBV13 to TRBJ1-2, with TRBD1 as a possible D gene (5 bases). The CDR3 contains 14 residues. The V end lost 5 bases, the J end lost 0 bases, and 10 bases lay between the germline ends. The germline V gene encodes CDR1 PRHDT and CDR2 FYEKMQ (reference sequence). CDR3 DNA: TGTGCCAGCAGCGCCGACAGCCCTAACTATGGCTACACCTTC. Its protein is CASSADSPNYGYTF.

Concerning this clone: The sample carries other DNA sequences with the same CDR3. The chain has TRBV18 and TRBJ2-7; unclear D gene. Germline CDR1 KGHSH, CDR2 LQKENI. With 0 bases removed from V and 2 bases from J, the gap between germline ends came to 5 bases. CDR3 length: 13 residues. CDR3 loop: CASSPPSTYEQYF. CDR3 nucleotides: TGTGCCAGCTCACCACCAAGTACCTACGAGCAGTACTTC.

This chain uses TRBV19 with TRBJ1-1; 9 positions match TRBD1. V dropped 3 bases and J dropped 0; count of bases not matched to a gene: 5. There are 16 residues in the CDR3. Germline V gene data show CDR1 as LNHDA and CDR2 as SQIVND (reference sequence). Here the CDR3 DNA reads TGTGCCAGTAGTATCAGGACAGGGGCCATGAACACTGAAGCTTTCTTT. Protein: CASSIRTGAMNTEAFF.

V is TRBV4-1 and J is TRBJ2-3; 12 bases are a match to TRBD2. CDR1 MGHRA and CDR2 YSYEKL come from the germline V gene. V gave up 1 base and J gave up 4 bases; unmatched junction bases: 6. CDR3 length: 17 residues. The CDR3 nucleotides are TGCGCCAGCAGCCAAGCCTCACTAGCGGGGGGCCCAGATACGCAGTATTTT. Its translation: CASSQASLAGGPDTQYF.

The chain uses TRBV30 and TRBJ1-4; 8 nucleotides agree with TRBD1. The germline gives CDR1 GTSNPN, CDR2 SVGIG (reference sequence). V lost 2 bases to trimming and J lost 11 bases; unmatched junction nucleotides: 13. This CDR3 spans 15 amino acids. Written as DNA, the CDR3 is TGTGCCTGGAGTCTCCCGGACAGGGACCGGGTCAAACTGTTTTTT. This translates into CAWSLPDRDRVKLFF.

The chain has TRBV9 and TRBJ2-7, with 7 bases lining up with TRBD1. The CDR3 consists of 14 residues. With V trimmed by 3 bases and J by 6 bases, 9 bases remained unmatched. Germline V CDR1 and CDR2: SGDLS, YYNGEE. The CDR3 nucleotides read TGTGCCAGCAGCGCCCGGGACAGCTCACTCGAGCAGTACTTC. Its protein product is CASSARDSSLEQYF.

The J gene is TRBJ1-6, the V gene TRBV7-8; tentatively, D is TRBD1 (6 bases). CDR3 size: 19 residues. Germline V gene lookup returns CDR1 SGHVS and CDR2 FQNEAQ. The V and J ends lost 5 bases and 0 bases respectively, with 20 bases between them. CDR3 residues: CASSPLQGSVSSYNSPLHF. CDR3 coding DNA: TGTGCCAGCAGCCCCTTACAGGGTTCCGTCAGCTCCTATAATTCACCCCTCCACTTT.

This clone came up once. The chain recombines TRBV6-1 with TRBJ2-1; tentatively, D is TRBD2 (6 bases). CDR1 and CDR2 (germline): MNHNS, SASEGT. Trimming stripped 7 bases from V and 9 bases from J, with 10 bases between. The CDR3 totals 11 residues. As DNA, the CDR3 is TGTGCCAGCACGGGGGACGGTGAGCAGTTCTTC. The encoded protein is CASTGDGEQFF.

A few counts support this clone. Within the sample, other DNA sequences also encode this same CDR3. V is TRBV27 and J is TRBJ1-1, with D possibly TRBD1 on 6 matching bases. Germline lookup yields CDR1 MNHEY and CDR2 SMNVEV (reference sequence). The CDR3 spans 13 residues. V lost 5 bases and J 3 bases, leaving 10 bases between the germline ends. The DNA of the CDR3 is TGTGCCAGCAGTCCAACAGGGTACACTGAAGCTTTCTTT. This codes for CASSPTGYTEAFF.

This chain links TRBV7-6 with TRBJ1-3; D gene ambiguous. Per germline, CDR1 SGHVS and CDR2 FNYEAQ. The CDR3 covers 14 residues. Trimming took off 2 bases at V and 5 bases at J, with 10 bases between the two ends. The CDR3: CASSLSGLRNTIYF. The CDR3 nucleotides read TGTGCCAGCAGCTTATCGGGCCTGAGAAACACCATATATTTT.

This chain links TRBV6-1 with TRBJ1-1, with 8 bases fitting TRBD1. Per germline, CDR1 MNHNS and CDR2 SASEGT. The CDR3 consists of 15 residues. V was clipped by 6 bases and J by 1 base; unmatched bases: 7. CDR3 sequence reads: CASRKTDRANTEAFF. The CDR3 DNA follows: TGTGCCAGCAGGAAGACGGACAGGGCGAACACTGAAGCTTTCTTT.

The rearrangement uses TRBV11-2 and TRBJ1-2; D is undetermined. Germline CDR1 and CDR2: SGHAT and FQNNGV. V was trimmed by 5 bases and J by 8 bases, leaving 12 bases between them. The CDR3 totals 12 residues. The CDR3 DNA is TGTGCCAGCAGCCCAGCGACGGTGGGCTACACCTTC. Amino acid sequence: CASSPATVGYTF.

V is TRBV20-1 and J is TRBJ2-3, with D perhaps TRBD2 (5 bases). This CDR3 has 11 residues. The V end was cut by 6 bases, the J end by 7 bases, with 11 bases between. Germline V lookup: CDR1 DFQATT, CDR2 SNEGSKA (reference sequence). CDR3 region: CSAQRGNTQYF. As DNA, the CDR3 is TGCAGTGCCCAAAGAGGGAATACGCAGTATTTT.

The chain uses TRBV10-3 and TRBJ2-1, with TRBD1 identical over 9 bases. Germline assignment: CDR1 ENHRY and CDR2 SYGVKD. V trimming: 5 bases; J trimming: 7 bases; junction bases outside the gene matches: 6. This CDR3 has 14 residues. CDR3 bases: TGTGCCATCAGTCCGGGACAGGGTAGAAATGAGCAGTTCTTC. Translation: CAISPGQGRNEQFF.

The V and J genes are TRBV28 and TRBJ2-5; the match to TRBD2 covers 8 bases. Germline V gene sequence: CDR1 MDHEN, CDR2 SYDVKM. CDR3 length equals 15 residues. With V trimmed by 2 bases and J by 5 bases, 7 bases remained unmatched. CDR3 sequence (DNA): TGTGCCAGCAGTTTAAGAGCGGGGGTGAGGGAGACCCAGTACTTC. Its translation is CASSLRAGVRETQYF.

This clone was recorded many times. This same CDR3 is encoded by further DNA sequences in the sample. The chain recombines TRBV27 with TRBJ1-2; 7 positions agree with TRBD1. Germline CDR1 reads MNHEY; CDR2 reads SMNVEV (reference sequence). This CDR3 contains 16 residues. The V segment lost 4 bases and the J segment 2 bases; nucleotides outside the gene matches: 10. The chain's CDR3 is CASSSHFTGANYGYTF. CDR3 DNA: TGTGCCAGCAGTTCCCATTTTACAGGGGCAAACTATGGCTACACCTTC.

In regard to this clone: Other DNA sequences of this sample code for an identical CDR3. V and J are TRBV9 and TRBJ2-1, with 11 bases lining up with TRBD2. CDR1 SGDLS and CDR2 YYNGEE come from the germline V gene. The CDR3 consists of 15 residues. Trimming cost V 3 bases and J 4 bases; bases outside gene matches: 3. CDR3 DNA sequence: TGTGCCAGCAGCGGAGGGACTAGCGGTTACAATGAGCAGTTCTTC. Its translation is CASSGGTSGYNEQFF.

This clone was detected once. The gene calls are TRBV27 and TRBJ1-2; the D gene is possibly TRBD1 (6 bases). Trimming shortened V by 5 bases and J by 2 bases, and 18 bases separated the two germline ends. Per the germline V gene, CDR1 is MNHEY and CDR2 is SMNVEV (reference sequence). The CDR3 loop spans 16 amino acids. The CDR3 DNA reads TGTGCCAGCAGTCCCACCACTGGGGGCTTAAACTATGGCTACACCTTC. Translation: CASSPTTGGLNYGYTF.

CDR3 sequence reads: CASFTSGKRTDTQYF. The DNA for the CDR3 is TGTGCCAGCTTCACTAGCGGGAAAAGAACAGATACGCAGTATTTT. The V gene is TRBV27, the J gene TRBJ2-3; the match to TRBD2 covers 10 bases. Trimming cost V 8 bases and J 3 bases; bases outside gene matches: 8. This CDR3 is 15 amino acids long. The germline V gene has CDR1 MNHEY and CDR2 SMNVEV (reference sequence).

The V gene is TRBV6-6, the J gene TRBJ1-2; no reliable D call. The CDR3 is 12 amino acids. Trimming left V 7 bases short and J 8 bases short, with 14 bases between. Germline loops: CDR1 MNHNY, CDR2 SVGAGI (reference sequence). The CDR3 region is CASMGSYVGYTF. The CDR3 DNA sequence: TGTGCCAGCATGGGGAGCTACGTGGGCTACACCTTC.

The chain has TRBV7-3 and TRBJ1-1, with no clear D. The V end was cut by 5 bases, the J end by 0 bases, with 7 bases between. CDR3 length: 13 residues. Germline assignment: CDR1 SGHTA and CDR2 FQGTGA. The CDR3 protein is CASSPALNTEAFF. CDR3 coding DNA: TGTGCCAGCAGCCCCGCTCTGAACACTGAAGCTTTCTTT.

Regarding this clone: A junction end diverges from the germline sequence, so it may reflect a read error. The V and J genes are TRBV2 and TRBJ2-7; D is possibly TRBD1 (5 bases). CDR1 is SNHLY, CDR2 FYNNEI, per germline. The CDR3 is 12 residues long. CDR3 DNA: TGTGCCAGCAGTGAATATGGCGGACATCCTGACTTC. This encodes CASSEYGGHPDF. Looking up the rest from reference TRBV2 and TRBJ2-7 gives the full variable domain: EPEVTQTPSHQVTQMGQEVILRCVPISNHLYFYWYRQILGQKVEFLVSFYNNEISEKSEIFDDQFSVERPDGSNFTLKIRSTKLEDSAMYFCASSEYGGHPDFGPGTRLTVT.

Only one count was recorded for this clone. The rearrangement uses TRBV18 and TRBJ2-7; D is ambiguous. The CDR3 has 14 residues. CDR1 and CDR2 from the germline V gene are KGHSH and LQKENI. V was pared by 0 bases and J by 4 bases, with 10 bases between. DNA for the CDR3: TGTGCCAGCTCACCACCGGCGCAGGAGTACGAGCAGTACTTC. This encodes CASSPPAQEYEQYF.

The CDR3, as DNA: TGCGCCAGCAGTTTTAATAGCGGGAGGGACACCGGGGAGCTGTTTTTT. Translating gives CASSFNSGRDTGELFF. The genes are TRBV5-1 and TRBJ2-2, with 11 nucleotides matching TRBD2. J was trimmed by 3 bases and V by 5 bases; bases with no gene match: 6. In germline, CDR1 is SGHRS, CDR2 YFSETQ. CDR3 size: 16 residues. The full variable domain, rest sourced from reference TRBV5-1 and TRBJ2-2, is KAGVTQTPRYLIKTRGQQVTLSCSPISGHRSVSWYQQTPGQGLQFLFEYFSETQRNKGNFPGRFSGRQFSNSRSEMNVSTLELGDSALYLCASSFNSGRDTGELFFGEGSRLTVL.

A single count supports this clone. The chain links TRBV2 to TRBJ2-7, with D maybe TRBD2 (5 bases). Looked up from germline, CDR1 is SNHLY and CDR2 is FYNNEI. This CDR3 is 14 amino acids long. V dropped 9 bases and J dropped 0 bases, with 15 bases sitting between them. Here the CDR3 DNA reads TGTGCCAGTAGTCTAGCCCTCTTCTCCTACGAGCAGTACTTC. This gives the protein CASSLALFSYEQYF.

The chain combines TRBV7-6 with TRBJ1-1; possibly TRBD1 for D (5 bases). This CDR3 comprises 15 residues. Trimming removed 5 bases at V and 0 bases at J, with 13 bases between. Germline V gives CDR1 SGHVS, CDR2 FNYEAQ. CDR3 bases: TGTGCCAGCAGCCGCGGCGGGGCCATGAACACTGAAGCTTTCTTT. Amino acids: CASSRGGAMNTEAFF. The full variable domain, rest sourced from reference TRBV7-6 and TRBJ1-1, is GAGVSQSPRYKVTKRGQDVALRCDPISGHVSLYWYRQALGQGPEFLTYFNYEAQQDKSGLPNDRFSAERPEGSISTLTIQRTEQRDSAMYRCASSRGGAMNTEAFFGQGTRLTVV.